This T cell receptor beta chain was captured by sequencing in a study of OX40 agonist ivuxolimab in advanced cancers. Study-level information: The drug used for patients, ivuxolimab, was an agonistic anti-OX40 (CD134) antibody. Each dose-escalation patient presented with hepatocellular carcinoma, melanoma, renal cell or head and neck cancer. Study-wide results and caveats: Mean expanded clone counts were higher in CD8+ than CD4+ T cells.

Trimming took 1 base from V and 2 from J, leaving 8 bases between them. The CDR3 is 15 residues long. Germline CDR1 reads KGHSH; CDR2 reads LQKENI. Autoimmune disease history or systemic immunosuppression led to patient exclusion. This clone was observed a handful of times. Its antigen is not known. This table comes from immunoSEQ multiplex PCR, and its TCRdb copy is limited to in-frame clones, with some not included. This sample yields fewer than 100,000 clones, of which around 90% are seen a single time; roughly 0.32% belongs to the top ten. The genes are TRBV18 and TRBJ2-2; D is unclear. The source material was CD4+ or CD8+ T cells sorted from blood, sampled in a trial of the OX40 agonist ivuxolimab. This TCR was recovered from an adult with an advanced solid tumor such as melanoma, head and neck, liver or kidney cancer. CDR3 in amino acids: CASSPLPSNTGELFF. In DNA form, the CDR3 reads TGTGCCAGCTCACCACTACCGTCTAACACCGGGGAGCTGTTTTTT. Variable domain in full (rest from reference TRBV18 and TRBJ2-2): NAGVMQNPRHLVRRRGQEARLRCSPMKGHSHVYWYRQLPEEGLKFMVYLQKENIIDESGMPKERFSAEFPKEGPSILRIQQVVRGDSAAYFCASSPLPSNTGELFFGEGSRLTVL.